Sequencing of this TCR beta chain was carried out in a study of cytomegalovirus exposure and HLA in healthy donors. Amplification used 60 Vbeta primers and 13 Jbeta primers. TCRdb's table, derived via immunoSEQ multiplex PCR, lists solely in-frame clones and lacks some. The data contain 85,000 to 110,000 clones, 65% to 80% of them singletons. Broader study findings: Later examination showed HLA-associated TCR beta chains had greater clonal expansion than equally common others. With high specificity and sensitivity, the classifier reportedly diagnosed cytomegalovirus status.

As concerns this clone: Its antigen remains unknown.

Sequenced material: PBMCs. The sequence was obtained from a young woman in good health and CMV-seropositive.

In nucleotides, the CDR3 is TGCAGCGTTGAAGGTCCCTTCAGGGGGAGCACAGATACGCAGTATTTT. It translates to CSVEGPFRGSTDTQYF. This rearrangement joins TRBV29-1 to TRBJ2-3; 7 bases align to TRBD1. CDR1 is SQVTM, CDR2 ANQGSEA, per germline. The V and J ends lost 1 base and 0 bases, in that order; junction bases with no gene match: 7. The CDR3 is 16 residues long.